The 24 T cell receptor beta chains listed next were all sequenced from one sample in a study of cytomegalovirus exposure and HLA in healthy donors. PCR used 60 Vbeta primers and 13 Jbeta primers. Clones were read by immunoSEQ multiplex PCR, and TCRdb kept only the in-frame ones, dropping some. Among over 100,000 clones listed, under 85% were seen once. Sequencing input: PBMCs. These receptors were taken from a male donor in good health and CMV-seropositive.

Of note for this clone: The junction and the germline gene differ at one end; a read error may be behind it. V gene TRBV7-9 combines with J gene TRBJ1-4, with 10 nucleotides matching TRBD1. This CDR3 contains 15 residues. Germline V CDR1 and CDR2: SEHNR, FQNEAQ (reference sequence). The CDR3 sequence: CAGSEGTGVGEKLFF. Here the CDR3 DNA reads TGTGCCGGCAGCGAAGGGACAGGGGTAGGTGAAAAACTGTTTTTT.

There are a few counts of this clone. The chain has TRBV7-7 and TRBJ1-5, with D perhaps TRBD1 (5 bases). CDR1 is SSHAT, CDR2 FNYEAQ, per germline (reference sequence). V was trimmed by 2 bases and J by 1 base, leaving 12 bases between them. This CDR3 contains 16 residues. Written as DNA, the CDR3 is TGTGCCAGCAGCTTAAGGGGCACAGCGAGCAATCAGCCCCAGCATTTT. Its translation: CASSLRGTASNQPQHF.

The rearrangement links TRBV19 to TRBJ2-7; 8 positions match TRBD1. The CDR3 consists of 13 residues. The germline gives CDR1 LNHDA, CDR2 SQIVND (reference sequence). V dropped 1 base and J dropped 4; count of bases not matched to a gene: 0. CDR3 sequence reads: CASSIGQGYEQYF. The CDR3 nucleotides are TGTGCCAGTAGTATAGGACAGGGGTACGAGCAGTACTTC.

The chain is built from TRBV27 and TRBJ2-7; TRBD1 aligns across 9 bases. From germline, CDR1 is MNHEY and CDR2 SMNVEV (reference sequence). CDR3 length: 16 amino acids. J gave up 6 bases and V 0 bases, and 9 bases lay outside the gene matches. This CDR3 is CASSLSPAGQGSEQYF. CDR3 nucleotide sequence: TGTGCCAGCAGTTTATCGCCGGCGGGACAGGGAAGCGAGCAGTACTTC.

The rearrangement joins TRBV11-2 to TRBJ2-7; 8 bases align to TRBD2. The CDR3 is 18 residues long. CDR1 SGHAT and CDR2 FQNNGV come from the germline V gene. J was trimmed by 2 bases and V by 3 bases; bases with no gene match: 15. The CDR3 protein is CASSFSAGGLYATYEQYF. The CDR3, as DNA: TGTGCCAGCAGCTTCTCTGCGGGGGGACTTTATGCAACCTACGAGCAGTACTTC.

Only a few counts were recorded for this clone. The V and J genes are TRBV4-1 and TRBJ2-5; the match to TRBD2 covers 13 bases. V was pared by 2 bases and J by 5 bases, with 14 bases of the junction left unmatched. The CDR3 contains 19 residues. CDR1 and CDR2 from the germline V gene are MGHRA and YSYEKL. The CDR3 loop reads CASSQPRRTSGSRGETQYF. The CDR3 DNA follows: TGCGCCAGCAGCCAACCCCGCCGGACTAGCGGGAGTAGGGGGGAGACCCAGTACTTC.

This sequence joins TRBV30 and TRBJ1-6; 7 positions match TRBD1. From germline, CDR1 is GTSNPN and CDR2 SVGIG (reference sequence). V gave up 8 bases and J gave up 5 bases; unmatched junction bases: 9. The CDR3 runs 14 residues. The CDR3 region is CARNTGTDNSPLHF. DNA for the CDR3: TGTGCCAGGAATACCGGGACAGATAATTCACCCCTCCACTTT.

V and J are TRBV5-6 and TRBJ1-6; 10 bases agree with TRBD1. V gave up 3 bases and J gave up 6 bases; unmatched junction bases: 6. Germline CDR1 reads SGHDT; CDR2 reads YYEEEE. This CDR3 is 16 amino acids long. CDR3: CASSSTDRGINSPLHF. CDR3 in DNA: TGTGCCAGCAGCTCCACGGACAGGGGGATTAATTCACCCCTCCACTTT.

The chain recombines TRBV25-1 with TRBJ2-7; 7 bases fit TRBD2. After removal of 6 bases from V and 5 bases from J, the junction contained 10 bases not matched to a gene. There are 14 residues in the CDR3. The germline CDR1 and CDR2 sequences are MGHDK and SYGVNS. CDR3 sequence (DNA): TGTGCCAGCAGCCGTGGGAGGGAATTTGACGAGCAGTACTTC. The encoded protein is CASSRGREFDEQYF.

The sample holds one count of this clone. This chain uses TRBV10-1 with TRBJ1-2; 11 nucleotides line up with TRBD1. Trimming cost V 6 bases and J 4 bases; bases outside gene matches: 7. This CDR3 has 15 amino acids. Germline CDR1 and CDR2: WNHNN and SYGVQD (reference sequence). CDR3 sequence reads: CASSPGQGVLYGYTF. CDR3 sequence (DNA): TGCGCCAGCAGCCCGGGACAGGGGGTTCTCTATGGCTACACCTTC.

CDR3 coding DNA: TGTGCCAGCAGCCCAACCGGACAGGGGAACACTGAAGCTTTCTTT. This sequence encodes CASSPTGQGNTEAFF. This chain uses TRBV4-2 with TRBJ1-1; 8 bases map to TRBD1. The V gene end was trimmed by 4 bases and the J gene end by 1 base; junction bases not matched to a gene: 5. The CDR3 runs 15 residues. Looked up from germline, CDR1 is LGHNA and CDR2 is YNFKEQ.

The chain carries TRBV2 and TRBJ1-2; TRBD1 might be the D (5 bases). The V gene's germline CDR1 is SNHLY and CDR2 FYNNEI. V lost 3 bases to trimming and J lost 8 bases, with 10 bases between them. This CDR3 comprises 12 residues. The CDR3 DNA reads as TGTGCCAGCAGTGAGGGGCCTCGGGGCTACACCTTC. Amino acid sequence: CASSEGPRGYTF.

This sequence joins TRBV7-9 and TRBJ1-2; 7 nucleotides align to TRBD1. The junction had 12 bases not matched to a gene; V was cut back by 4 bases and J by 1 base. This CDR3 spans 17 amino acids. Germline-derived CDR1 and CDR2 are SEHNR and FQNEAQ (reference sequence). The CDR3 bases are TGTGCCAGCAGCTGGGCCTTTCCGGGACAGCTTAACTATGGCTACACCTTC. It specifies CASSWAFPGQLNYGYTF.

Comments on this clone: The missing conserved phenylalanine or tryptophan at the end of this CDR3 makes a read error likely. It is unclear where the CDR3 begins or ends on the DNA, so no DNA is shown, and the CDR3 is as TCRdb lists it. The chain links TRBV6-1 to TRBJ1-1; the table gives TRBD1 as D, unverified against the DNA. Inclusive of both ends, the CDR3 amounts to 11 amino acids. Germline CDR1 and CDR2: MNHNS and SASEGT. The CDR3 sequence is CASSTGTGIKL.

This chain links TRBV28 with TRBJ2-1; 10 bases map to TRBD2. CDR1 and CDR2 from the germline V gene are MDHEN and SYDVKM. V shed 6 bases, J shed 9 bases, and the junction held 8 bases outside the gene matches. The CDR3 consists of 14 residues. The CDR3 DNA sequence: TGTGCCAGCAGAATAAGCGGGAGGGATTTTGAGCAGTTCTTC. It encodes CASRISGRDFEQFF. Variable domain in full (rest from reference TRBV28 and TRBJ2-1): DVKVTQSSRYLVKRTGEKVFLECVQDMDHENMFWYRQDPGLGLRLIYFSYDVKMKEKGDIPEGYSVSREKKERFSLILESASTNQTSMYLCASRISGRDFEQFFGPGTRLTVL.

This rearrangement joins TRBV7-9 to TRBJ2-1, with D possibly being TRBD1 (7 bases). CDR1 SEHNR and CDR2 FQNEAQ come from the germline V gene (reference sequence). The V end lost 7 bases, the J end lost 0 bases, and 25 bases lay between the germline ends. CDR3 length equals 19 residues. The CDR3 region is CASNRGKGALGSSYNEQFF. The CDR3 DNA is TGTGCCAGCAACCGCGGGAAGGGGGCCCTCGGTAGCTCCTACAATGAGCAGTTCTTC.

The chain has TRBV19 and TRBJ2-7; 7 nucleotides agree with TRBD1. The length of the CDR3 is 14 residues. Trimming took 9 bases from V and 5 from J; bases not matched to a gene: 13. Germline-derived CDR1 and CDR2 are LNHDA and SQIVND (reference sequence). CDR3 bases: TGTGCCAGCAGACTGCGACAGGGATTCGACGAGCAGTACTTC. This encodes CASRLRQGFDEQYF.

The genes are TRBV10-3 and TRBJ1-3; D is perhaps TRBD1 (5 bases). V was cut by 6 bases and J by 0 bases, with 9 bases left in between. The CDR3 length is 14 residues. CDR1 and CDR2 (germline): ENHRY, SYGVKD. CDR3 amino acids: CAIRGDYSGNTIYF. Here the CDR3 DNA reads TGTGCCATCAGGGGGGACTACTCTGGAAACACCATATATTTT.

This chain joins TRBV18 and TRBJ2-1, with D tentatively TRBD2 (5 bases). In germline, CDR1 is KGHSH, CDR2 LQKENI. V lost 5 bases and J 0 bases, leaving 11 bases between the germline ends. This CDR3 region has 15 residues. Here the CDR3 reads CASSYDGNSYNEQFF. CDR3 DNA: TGTGCCAGCTCATACGACGGGAACTCCTACAATGAGCAGTTCTTC.

In DNA, the CDR3 is TGCGCCAGCAGCACGGGACTAGTTCATAAGTCCGATACGCAGTATTTT. Protein sequence: CASSTGLVHKSDTQYF. This sequence joins TRBV5-1 and TRBJ2-3; 8 bases align to TRBD2. The CDR3 is made up of 16 amino acids. The V gene's germline CDR1 is SGHRS and CDR2 YFSETQ. Trimming took 4 bases from V and 6 from J; bases not matched to a gene: 13.

The CDR3, as DNA: TGCGCCAGCAGCCCCCTAGGAGGGGTCGGCTATGGCTACACCTTC. This codes for CASSPLGGVGYGYTF. The chain joins TRBV4-1 to TRBJ1-2; D might be TRBD1 (5 bases). This CDR3 is 15 amino acids long. Germline V lookup: CDR1 MGHRA, CDR2 YSYEKL. V dropped 4 bases and J dropped 4 bases, with 16 bases sitting between them.

The chain combines TRBV14 with TRBJ1-3, with D unresolved. Per the germline V gene, CDR1 is SGHDN and CDR2 is FVKESK. The CDR3 sequence is 14 residues long. V was pared by 2 bases and J by 0 bases, with 5 bases between. The CDR3 sequence: CASSQQASGNTIYF. DNA of the CDR3: TGTGCCAGCAGCCAACAGGCCTCTGGAAACACCATATATTTT.

The CDR3 sequence is CASALAATKNIQYF. The DNA for the CDR3 is TGTGCCAGCGCACTAGCGGCCACCAAAAACATTCAGTACTTC. V usage is TRBV6-1 and J usage is TRBJ2-4, with 8 bases fitting TRBD2. The CDR3 covers 14 residues. V was pared by 8 bases and J by 2 bases, with 5 bases of the junction left unmatched. In germline, CDR1 is MNHNS, CDR2 SASEGT.

The chain employs TRBV10-3 and TRBJ1-5, with a tentative D call TRBD1 (6 bases). CDR1 ENHRY and CDR2 SYGVKD come from the germline V gene. Trimming took off 10 bases at V and 6 bases at J, with 13 bases between the two ends. The CDR3 has 12 amino acids. CDR3 amino acids: CATRAGAQPQHF. In DNA form, the CDR3 reads TGTGCCACCCGCGCGGGGGCTCAGCCCCAGCATTTT.